The rows below give T cell receptor beta chains drawn from one sample of a study of T-cell reconstitution after alpha-beta-depleted transplantation in children. TCRdb re-derived calls from the PCR reads in MiXCR, one entry per CDR3 protein. The sample has about 540,000 distinct CDR3 sequences; about 18% are singletons. This specimen was PBMCs from the stem cell graft donor, taken from the stem cell graft. Receptors were obtained from a human donor who donated a stem cell graft to a child with acute lymphoblastic leukemia. The CDR3 runs from the conserved cysteine through the conserved F or W. The order of the fields is J gene, D gene, clone size, V gene, CDR3 DNA, CDR3 protein. A D gene is named only where the DNA matches it firmly. The size entry is marked missing in some rows and otherwise reads once, few, many or a size class.

J gene: TRBJ2-7
D gene: NA
clone size: NA
V gene: TRBV5-1
CDR3 DNA: TGCGCCAGCGCTCAGGGTTATTCCTACGAGCAGTACTTC
CDR3 protein: CASAQGYSYEQYF

J gene: TRBJ2-3
D gene: TRBD2
clone size: few
V gene: TRBV29-1
CDR3 DNA: TGCAGCGCTCTCAAAGCGGGAGCGCTTAGGCCGGGAGATACGCAGTATTTT
CDR3 protein: CSALKAGALRPGDTQYF

J gene: TRBJ1-5
D gene: NA
clone size: NA
V gene: TRBV12-3/TRBV12-4
CDR3 DNA: TGTGCCAGCAGTTTGATAAATCAGCCCCAGCATTTT
CDR3 protein: CASSLINQPQHF

J gene: TRBJ2-4
D gene: NA
clone size: NA
V gene: TRBV4-1
CDR3 DNA: TGCGCCAGCAGCCAAGAGTCCCGGAATTATAAAAACATTCAGTACTTC
CDR3 protein: CASSQESRNYKNIQYF

J gene: TRBJ2-4
D gene: TRBD1
clone size: NA
V gene: TRBV28
CDR3 DNA: TGTGCCAGCAGTACCGCAGGGGGCGGTCGGGACATTCAGTACTTC
CDR3 protein: CASSTAGGGRDIQYF

J gene: TRBJ2-2
D gene: TRBD2
clone size: NA
V gene: TRBV7-3
CDR3 DNA: TGTGCCAGCAGCTTCGGGAGGTCCACCGGGGAGCTGTTTTTT
CDR3 protein: CASSFGRSTGELFF

J gene: TRBJ2-7
D gene: NA
clone size: NA
V gene: TRBV19
CDR3 DNA: TGTGCCAGTAGTGGAAGCAGGGACTCCTACGAGCAGTACTTC
CDR3 protein: CASSGSRDSYEQYF

J gene: TRBJ2-7
D gene: NA
clone size: NA
V gene: TRBV7-9
CDR3 DNA: TGTGCCAGCAGCTTGCCGGCAGGGACCTCCTACGAGCAGTACTTC
CDR3 protein: CASSLPAGTSYEQYF

J gene: TRBJ2-1
D gene: TRBD1
clone size: NA
V gene: TRBV5-6
CDR3 DNA: TGTGCCAGCAGCTTGGGCGGTGGGACAGGATACAATGAGCAGTTCTTC
CDR3 protein: CASSLGGGTGYNEQFF

J gene: TRBJ2-7
D gene: NA
clone size: NA
V gene: TRBV4-1
CDR3 DNA: TGCGCCAGCAGCCAAGAAGGGGAGACTCCCGTCGAGCAGTACTTC
CDR3 protein: CASSQEGETPVEQYF

J gene: TRBJ2-2
D gene: TRBD1
clone size: few
V gene: TRBV11-2
CDR3 DNA: TGTGCCAGCAGATCACTCCCCAGGAAGGGACAGGGCAGCTCTAACACCGGGGAGCTGTTTTTT
CDR3 protein: CASRSLPRKGQGSSNTGELFF

J gene: TRBJ1-5
D gene: TRBD1
clone size: NA
V gene: TRBV7-8
CDR3 DNA: TGTGCCAGCAGCTTACCCCCGGGACAGGGATATCAGCCCCAGCATTTT
CDR3 protein: CASSLPPGQGYQPQHF

J gene: TRBJ1-2
D gene: TRBD1
clone size: few
V gene: TRBV27
CDR3 DNA: TGTGCCAGCAGTGTTACAGGGGCTGGTAACTATGGCTACACCTTC
CDR3 protein: CASSVTGAGNYGYTF

J gene: TRBJ2-1
D gene: NA
clone size: NA
V gene: TRBV20-1
CDR3 DNA: TGCAGTGCTGCACGGGGGATTGAGCAGTTCTTC
CDR3 protein: CSAARGIEQFF

J gene: TRBJ1-1
D gene: NA
clone size: many
V gene: TRBV12-3/TRBV12-4
CDR3 DNA: TGTGCCAGCCAGGACAGCGCGAACACTGAAGCTTTCTTT
CDR3 protein: CASQDSANTEAFF

J gene: TRBJ1-2
D gene: NA
clone size: NA
V gene: TRBV10-2
CDR3 DNA: TGCGCCAGCAGTGAGTTTGAGGGGTCTAACTATGGCTACACCTTC
CDR3 protein: CASSEFEGSNYGYTF

J gene: TRBJ2-2
D gene: NA
clone size: NA
V gene: TRBV7-8
CDR3 DNA: TGTGCCAGCAGCTTAGCCCTCCGTCGAAGTGCCGGGGAGCTGTTTTTT
CDR3 protein: CASSLALRRSAGELFF

J gene: TRBJ1-4
D gene: NA
clone size: NA
V gene: TRBV10-2
CDR3 DNA: TGCGCCAGCATGGGGGACGGCGCAACTAATGAAAAACTGTTTTTT
CDR3 protein: CASMGDGATNEKLFF

J gene: TRBJ2-1
D gene: TRBD2
clone size: NA
V gene: TRBV12-3/TRBV12-4
CDR3 DNA: TGTGCCAGCAGGTTAGACGGGAGGGGCACCTACAATGAGCAGTTCTTC
CDR3 protein: CASRLDGRGTYNEQFF

J gene: TRBJ1-5
D gene: NA
clone size: NA
V gene: TRBV18
CDR3 DNA: TGTGCCAGCTCACGAGGAAATGGCAATCAGCCCCAGCATTTT
CDR3 protein: CASSRGNGNQPQHF

J gene: TRBJ2-6
D gene: TRBD2
clone size: many
V gene: TRBV10-3
CDR3 DNA: TGTGCCATCAGCCTGGGGACTAGCTCCTCCTCTGGGGCCAACGTCCTGACTTTC
CDR3 protein: CAISLGTSSSSGANVLTF

J gene: TRBJ2-7
D gene: TRBD1
clone size: few
V gene: TRBV12-3/TRBV12-4
CDR3 DNA: TGTGCCAGCACCTGGGGACAGCGGAGTGACGAGCAGTACTTC
CDR3 protein: CASTWGQRSDEQYF

J gene: TRBJ1-4
D gene: NA
clone size: NA
V gene: TRBV4-1
CDR3 DNA: TGCGCCAGCAGCCGCCTGAGCCGCAGCGAAAAACTGTTTTTT
CDR3 protein: CASSRLSRSEKLFF

J gene: TRBJ2-7
D gene: TRBD1
clone size: few
V gene: TRBV15
CDR3 DNA: TGTGCCACCAGCAGAGTTCTACAGGGGAGCGAGCAGTACTTC
CDR3 protein: CATSRVLQGSEQYF

J gene: TRBJ2-7
D gene: NA
clone size: NA
V gene: TRBV6-6
CDR3 DNA: TGTGCCAGCAGTCGGGACACCTACTACGAGCAGTACTTC
CDR3 protein: CASSRDTYYEQYF

J gene: TRBJ2-5
D gene: TRBD2
clone size: few
V gene: TRBV5-1
CDR3 DNA: TGCGCCAGCAGCTGGCGACTAGCGACGGGGTATCGGGAGACCCAGTACTTC
CDR3 protein: CASSWRLATGYRETQYF

J gene: TRBJ1-4
D gene: TRBD1
clone size: NA
V gene: TRBV11-2
CDR3 DNA: TGTGCCAGCAGCCTATGGGACAGGGAAGAAAAACTGTTTTTT
CDR3 protein: CASSLWDREEKLFF

J gene: TRBJ2-2
D gene: NA
clone size: few
V gene: TRBV29-1
CDR3 DNA: TGCAGCTTTCTGAACACCGGGGAGCTGTTTTTT
CDR3 protein: CSFLNTGELFF

J gene: TRBJ1-6
D gene: NA
clone size: NA
V gene: TRBV15
CDR3 DNA: NA
CDR3 protein: CATSRDSAPGGAPLHF

J gene: TRBJ1-5
D gene: NA
clone size: few
V gene: TRBV20-1
CDR3 DNA: TGCAGTGCTAGAGATGGGCGGTACTATAGCAATCAGCCCCAGCATTTT
CDR3 protein: CSARDGRYYSNQPQHF

J gene: TRBJ1-2
D gene: TRBD1
clone size: NA
V gene: TRBV5-1
CDR3 DNA: TGCGCCAGCAGCTCCGGGACAGGGGGATACTATGGCTACACCTTC
CDR3 protein: CASSSGTGGYYGYTF

J gene: TRBJ2-7
D gene: NA
clone size: NA
V gene: TRBV5-6
CDR3 DNA: TGTGCCAGCAGCTTTACCGAAGCCGCGGAGCAGTACTTC
CDR3 protein: CASSFTEAAEQYF

J gene: TRBJ1-1
D gene: NA
clone size: NA
V gene: TRBV7-9
CDR3 DNA: TGTGCCAGCAGCTTAGTTGGACGGGACACTGAAGCTTTCTTT
CDR3 protein: CASSLVGRDTEAFF

J gene: TRBJ2-1
D gene: TRBD2
clone size: few
V gene: TRBV29-1
CDR3 DNA: TGCAGCGTTCTTAGCGGGAGCTCCTACAATGAGCAGTTCTTC
CDR3 protein: CSVLSGSSYNEQFF

J gene: TRBJ1-6
D gene: NA
clone size: few
V gene: TRBV25-1
CDR3 DNA: TGTGCCAGCAGTGAAATAGCCGGGTACTCAACCCTCTCTCCACCCCTCCACTTT
CDR3 protein: CASSEIAGYSTLSPPLHF

J gene: TRBJ2-2
D gene: NA
clone size: NA
V gene: TRBV3-1
CDR3 DNA: TGTGCCAGCAGCCGCGACAGGAGGGTGAGGACCGGGGAGCTGTTTTTT
CDR3 protein: CASSRDRRVRTGELFF

J gene: TRBJ2-1
D gene: TRBD2
clone size: few
V gene: TRBV5-1
CDR3 DNA: TGCGCCAGCAGCTTCGATAGCGGGCTACTTTACAATGAGCAGTTCTTC
CDR3 protein: CASSFDSGLLYNEQFF

J gene: TRBJ1-5
D gene: NA
clone size: NA
V gene: TRBV25-1
CDR3 DNA: TGTGCCAGCAGTGAATGGGAATCCTATCAGCCCCAGCATTTT
CDR3 protein: CASSEWESYQPQHF

J gene: TRBJ1-5
D gene: NA
clone size: NA
V gene: TRBV5-6
CDR3 DNA: TGTGCCAGCAGCCTCGATGGTCCGGGGGACCGGCAGCCCCAGCATTTT
CDR3 protein: CASSLDGPGDRQPQHF

J gene: TRBJ2-7
D gene: NA
clone size: NA
V gene: TRBV7-6
CDR3 DNA: TGTGCCAGCAGCGAGGACTGGGGAGAGCAGTACTTC
CDR3 protein: CASSEDWGEQYF

J gene: TRBJ1-1
D gene: NA
clone size: few
V gene: TRBV6-4
CDR3 DNA: TGTGCCAGCAGTGAGGATTGGGCTACTGAAGCTTTCTTT
CDR3 protein: CASSEDWATEAFF

J gene: TRBJ2-2
D gene: TRBD1
clone size: NA
V gene: TRBV12-3/TRBV12-4
CDR3 DNA: TGTGCCAGCCAACCGTTAACAGGGGGTGCCGGGGAGCTGTTTTTT
CDR3 protein: CASQPLTGGAGELFF